This TCR beta chain was identified during a study of early T cells in non-severe SARS-CoV-2 infection. Study findings and constraints: Anti-spike CD8 responses were favored by VDJdb matching, which missed private and CD4 specificities.

CDR1 and CDR2 (germline): MNHNY, SVGAGI (reference sequence). V gave up 2 bases and J gave up 0 bases; unmatched junction bases: 4. The CDR3 consists of 17 residues. The table lists this clonotype with many counts. Its antigen remains unidentified. Unique molecular identifiers were affixed to single, distinct cDNA molecules. TCRdb re-called the 5' RACE reads through MiXCR, storing one row per CDR3 protein. This table holds more than 20,000 distinct CDR3 sequences, around 4% found once. The clonotype was recovered from an adult who was a healthcare worker with PCR-confirmed SARS-CoV-2 infection or an uninfected control (not recorded which). Material: whole blood. This sequence joins TRBV6-6 and TRBJ2-3; 11 nucleotides agree with TRBD2. Written as DNA, the CDR3 is TGTGCCAGCAGTTACCCGACTAGCGGGACTAGCACAGATACGCAGTATTTT. This sequence encodes CASSYPTSGTSTDTQYF.